This T cell receptor (beta chain) was retrieved from a study of cytomegalovirus exposure and HLA in healthy donors. On this clone: The antigen is unknown.

Method: immunoSEQ multiplex PCR; TCRdb's copy keeps in-frame clones and lacks some. The table shows 70,000 or so clones, with 94% occurring only once. Germline loops: CDR1 SGHKS, CDR2 YYEKEE (reference sequence). V was trimmed by 0 bases and J by 0 bases, leaving 16 bases between them. This CDR3 region has 18 residues. Study-level points and caveats: Cytomegalovirus-associated status was assigned to 164 TCR beta chains. In vitro checks showed that a few CMV-associated chains really do target CMV antigens.

This chain uses TRBV5-5 with TRBJ1-5; D may be TRBD1 (5 bases). The clonotype comes from a man aged 18 to 29 in good health and CMV-seropositive. Sequenced material: PBMCs. CDR3: CASSLGRGGFYSNQPQHF. The CDR3 region has the DNA TGTGCCAGCAGCTTGGGGAGGGGAGGGTTTTATAGCAATCAGCCCCAGCATTTT. Complete variable domain (other parts from reference TRBV5-5 and TRBJ1-5): DAGVTQSPTHLIKTRGQQVTLRCSPISGHKSVSWYQQVLGQGPQFIFQYYEKEERGRGNFPDRFSARQFPNYSSELNVNALLLGDSALYLCASSLGRGGFYSNQPQHFGDGTRLSIL.